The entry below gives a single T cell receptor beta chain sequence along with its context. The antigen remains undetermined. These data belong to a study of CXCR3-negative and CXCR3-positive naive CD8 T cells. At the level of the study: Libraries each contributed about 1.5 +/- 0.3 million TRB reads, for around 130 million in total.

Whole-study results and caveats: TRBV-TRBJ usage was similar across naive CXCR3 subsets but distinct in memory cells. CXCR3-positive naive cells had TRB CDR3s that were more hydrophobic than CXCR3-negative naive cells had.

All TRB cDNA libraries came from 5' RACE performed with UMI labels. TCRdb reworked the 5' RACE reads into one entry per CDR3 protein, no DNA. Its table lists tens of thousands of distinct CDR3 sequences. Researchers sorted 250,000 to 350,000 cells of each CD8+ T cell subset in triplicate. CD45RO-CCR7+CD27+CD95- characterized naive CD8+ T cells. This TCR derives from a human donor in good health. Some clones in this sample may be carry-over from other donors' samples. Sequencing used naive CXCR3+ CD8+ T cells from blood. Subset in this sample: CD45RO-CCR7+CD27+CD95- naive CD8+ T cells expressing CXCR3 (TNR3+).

The CDR3 reads CSVEVWDRQYNEQFF. V gene TRBV29-1 combines with J gene TRBJ2-1; TCRdb proposes TRBD1, but this gene call is untestable without DNA. This CDR3 has 15 amino acids. CDR1 is SQVTM, CDR2 ANQGSEA, per germline.